Listed here are 25 T cell receptor beta chains from one sample, sequenced in a study of blood T cell repertoires in COVID-19. Generated by immunoSEQ multiplex PCR, the TCRdb table keeps only in-frame clones and is missing some. This table has 150,000 to 180,000 clones, around 83% appearing once. The sequenced sample consisted of peripheral blood. The receptor source for this set is a woman aged 60-70 years with COVID-19, enrolled during active disease.

The rearrangement links TRBV18 to TRBJ1-6; D is undetermined. V dropped 4 bases and J dropped 6 bases, with 10 bases sitting between them. In germline, CDR1 is KGHSH, CDR2 LQKENI. The CDR3 loop spans 14 amino acids. The CDR3 is CASSRAGSNSPLHF. The CDR3 nucleotides read TGTGCCAGCTCACGAGCGGGGAGTAATTCACCCCTCCACTTT.

This rearrangement joins TRBV7-3 to TRBJ1-1; D remains ambiguous. This CDR3 spans 13 amino acids. Trimming removed 5 bases at V and 1 base at J, with 8 bases between. Per the germline V gene, CDR1 is SGHTA and CDR2 is FQGTGA. The CDR3 DNA follows: TGTGCCAGCAGCCCCCCGGGGAACACTGAAGCTTTCTTT. Its protein product is CASSPPGNTEAFF.

The chain employs TRBV2 and TRBJ2-7, with TRBD2 identical over 8 bases. Unmatched junction bases numbered 9, after V lost 6 bases and J lost 5 bases. This CDR3 spans 14 amino acids. CDR1 and CDR2 (germline): SNHLY, FYNNEI. The CDR3 DNA follows: TGTGCCAGCAGGCGGGGGGAGGGCCCCCACGAGCAGTACTTC. Translation gives CASRRGEGPHEQYF.

This chain uses TRBV6-5 with TRBJ1-2; D gene ambiguous. The CDR3 contains 15 residues. Germline CDR1 is MNHEY and CDR2 is SVGAGI. With 0 bases removed from V and 3 bases from J, the gap between germline ends came to 11 bases. The CDR3, as DNA: TGTGCCAGCAGTTACTCGGGCCAGCCCCACTATGGCTACACCTTC. Translating it yields CASSYSGQPHYGYTF.

The genes are TRBV24-1 and TRBJ2-3, with unresolved D. The V and J ends lost 3 bases and 4 bases respectively, with 10 bases between them. CDR1 KGHDR and CDR2 SFDVKD come from the germline V gene. The CDR3 runs to 14 residues. The CDR3 coding sequence is TGTGCCACCAGTGATAGTAGAAAGCCAGATACGCAGTATTTT. Protein product: CATSDSRKPDTQYF.

The chain couples TRBV5-1 to TRBJ2-5; TRBD2 matches at 12 bases. Germline V gene sequence: CDR1 SGHRS, CDR2 YFSETQ. This CDR3 is 17 amino acids long. With V trimmed by 0 bases and J by 2 bases, 5 bases remained unmatched. Here the CDR3 reads CASSLGDLAGGQETQYF. CDR3 nucleotide sequence: TGCGCCAGCAGCTTGGGCGACCTAGCGGGAGGGCAAGAGACCCAGTACTTC.

V gene TRBV6-5 combines with J gene TRBJ1-2; D may be TRBD1 (5 bases). CDR3 length equals 13 residues. Trimming shortened V by 6 bases and J by 3 bases, and 11 bases separated the two germline ends. Germline lookup yields CDR1 MNHEY and CDR2 SVGAGI. The CDR3: CASSPQEYYGYTF. The CDR3 nucleotides are TGTGCCAGCAGCCCACAGGAGTACTATGGCTACACCTTC.

This clone came up a few times. This sequence joins TRBV5-1 and TRBJ1-1; D ambiguous. Germline-derived CDR1 and CDR2 are SGHRS and YFSETQ. The CDR3 is made up of 14 amino acids. Trimming shortened V by 4 bases and J by 3 bases, and 13 bases separated the two germline ends. CDR3 sequence (DNA): TGCGCCAGCAGCCCCCTCAGCGGAGACACTGAAGCTTTCTTT. Protein product: CASSPLSGDTEAFF.

A single count supports this clone. One end of the junction does not line up with germline, which may come from a read error. The chain links TRBV7-7 to TRBJ2-3, with D possibly being TRBD2 (6 bases). Germline loops: CDR1 SSHAT, CDR2 FNYEAQ (reference sequence). This CDR3 is built from 14 residues. The CDR3 region is CASSFAPGVDTQYF. CDR3 DNA: TGTGCTAGCAGCTTCGCCCCGGGGGTAGATACGCAGTATTTT.

This clone was detected once. V usage is TRBV11-3 and J usage is TRBJ2-1; the D gene is possibly TRBD1 (5 bases). CDR3 length: 13 residues. The germline V gene encodes CDR1 SGHNT and CDR2 YENEEA. V was cut by 6 bases and J by 6 bases, with 12 bases left in between. DNA for the CDR3: TGTGCCAGCAGTTCCGACAGACTCAATGAGCAGTTCTTC. Amino acids: CASSSDRLNEQFF. Supplemented by reference TRBV11-3 and TRBJ2-1, the full variable domain reads EAGVVQSPRYKIIEKKQPVAFWCNPISGHNTLYWYLQNLGQGPELLIRYENEEAVDDSQLPKDRFSAERLKGVDSTLKIQPAELGDSAVYLCASSSDRLNEQFFGPGTRLTVL.

This clone was counted a single time. The V call is TRBV6-5, the J call TRBJ2-1; 10 bases agree with TRBD2. This CDR3 has 15 residues. The junction had 13 bases not matched to a gene; V was cut back by 11 bases and J by 6 bases. Germline CDR1 is MNHEY and CDR2 is SVGAGI. The CDR3 here is CASRVRTSGINEQFF. The CDR3 bases are TGTGCCTCGCGAGTAAGGACTAGCGGAATCAATGAGCAGTTCTTC.

J is TRBJ2-7 and V is TRBV4-2; TRBD1 is a possible D gene (6 bases). Germline V gene data show CDR1 as LGHNA and CDR2 as YNFKEQ. The V end lost 8 bases, the J end lost 0 bases, and 11 bases lay between the germline ends. This CDR3 contains 13 residues. CDR3 in DNA: TGTGCCAGCGGACAGCGCCGCTCCTACGAGCAGTACTTC. Translating it yields CASGQRRSYEQYF.

This clone was detected only once. This rearrangement joins TRBV3-1 (or the pseudogene TRBV3-2) to TRBJ1-1; the D gene is possibly TRBD1 (6 bases). Trimming removed 1 base from V and 1 base from J, with 10 bases in between. The CDR3 is made up of 15 amino acids. Germline loops: CDR1 LGHDT, CDR2 YNNKEL (reference sequence). The CDR3 sequence is CASSQGDTRNTEAFF. CDR3 DNA sequence: TGTGCCAGCAGCCAAGGGGACACTCGGAACACTGAAGCTTTCTTT.

The chain links TRBV2 to TRBJ1-2, with D possibly matching TRBD1 (5 bases). Trimming cost V 6 bases and J 5 bases, with 13 bases left between them. The CDR3 has 13 residues. From germline, CDR1 is SNHLY and CDR2 FYNNEI. The CDR3 DNA follows: TGTGCCAGCAGAGATTCAGGGTTTTATGGCTACACCTTC. This sequence encodes CASRDSGFYGYTF.

This clone was seen once. J is TRBJ2-7 and V is TRBV7-8; possibly TRBD2 for D (6 bases). CDR1 SGHVS and CDR2 FQNEAQ come from the germline V gene. Trimming left V 1 base short and J 6 bases short, with 10 bases between. The CDR3 has 13 amino acids. The CDR3 DNA sequence: TGTGCCAGCAGCTTAGGAGTGGGGGGCGAGCAGTACGTC. Translating gives CASSLGVGGEQYV.

This clone was seen only a few times. The V call is TRBV30, the J call TRBJ1-5, with a weak D call TRBD1 (6 bases). The CDR3 has 15 residues. CDR1 GTSNPN and CDR2 SVGIG come from the germline V gene (reference sequence). The ends were cut back, 2 bases at V and 2 bases at J, with 13 bases in the middle. The CDR3 sequence: CAWSSQGRGNQPQHF. CDR3 bases: TGTGCCTGGAGTTCACAGGGACGGGGCAATCAGCCCCAGCATTTT.

The chain couples TRBV7-9 to TRBJ1-2; no firm D call. From germline, CDR1 is SEHNR and CDR2 FQNEAQ (reference sequence). The CDR3 runs 12 residues. The V and J ends lost 1 base and 12 bases respectively, with 12 bases between them. This chain's CDR3 is CASSLDHRQDTF. CDR3 DNA: TGTGCCAGCAGCTTAGATCATCGGCAGGACACCTTC.

The chain recombines TRBV2 with TRBJ1-2; TRBD1 matches at 7 bases. Trimming removed 5 bases from V and 0 bases from J; junction bases left unmatched: 3. Germline CDR1 is SNHLY and CDR2 is FYNNEI. This CDR3 region has 14 residues. CDR3 residues: CASSLQGANYGYTF. CDR3 nucleotides: TGTGCCAGCAGTCTTCAGGGGGCTAACTATGGCTACACCTTC.

The chain has TRBV6-5 and TRBJ2-7; a possible D gene is TRBD2 (6 bases). The CDR3 has 14 residues. Trimming removed 6 bases from V and 0 bases from J, with 12 bases in between. CDR1 and CDR2 (germline): MNHEY, SVGAGI. The CDR3 bases are TGTGCCAGCAGGGCCATGGGAGGCTCCTACGAGCAGTACTTC. This codes for CASRAMGGSYEQYF.

The chain carries TRBV24-1 and TRBJ2-1; 8 bases are shared with TRBD1. Trimming removed 3 bases from V and 0 bases from J; junction bases left unmatched: 18. The CDR3 totals 21 residues. From germline, CDR1 is KGHDR and CDR2 SFDVKD. In nucleotides, the CDR3 is TGTGCCACCAGTGATCCTTTACCTAGGACAGGGATGGGAGTCTCCTACAATGAGCAGTTCTTC. Its translation: CATSDPLPRTGMGVSYNEQFF.

V is TRBV7-9 and J is TRBJ1-1; D uncertain. CDR1 SEHNR and CDR2 FQNEAQ come from the germline V gene (reference sequence). The CDR3 has 12 residues. Trimming removed 3 bases from V and 5 bases from J, with 7 bases in between. The CDR3 DNA is TGTGCCAGCAGCTTGACAACAACTGAAGCTTTCTTT. It translates to CASSLTTTEAFF.

J is TRBJ1-5 and V is TRBV7-9; TRBD1 is a possible D gene (5 bases). The V gene's germline CDR1 is SEHNR and CDR2 FQNEAQ (reference sequence). The CDR3 spans 15 residues. Trimming left V 4 bases short and J 3 bases short, with 13 bases between. CDR3 amino acids: CASSSQTVPNQPQHF. In DNA, the CDR3 is TGTGCCAGCAGCTCACAGACAGTTCCCAATCAGCCCCAGCATTTT. The complete variable domain, with remaining parts taken from reference TRBV7-9 and TRBJ1-5, reads DTGVSQNPRHKITKRGQNVTFRCDPISEHNRLYWYRQTLGQGPEFLTYFQNEAQLEKSRLLSDRFSAERPKGSFSTLEIQRTEQGDSAMYLCASSSQTVPNQPQHFGDGTRLSIL.

The chain employs TRBV3-1 (or the pseudogene TRBV3-2) and TRBJ2-3; no firm D call. This CDR3 is built from 14 residues. CDR1 and CDR2 (germline): LGHDT, YNNKEL (reference sequence). V was pared by 0 bases and J by 2 bases, with 6 bases between. CDR3 nucleotide sequence: TGTGCCAGCAGCCAAGAACAGTCCACAGATACGCAGTATTTT. Translation gives CASSQEQSTDTQYF.

The rearrangement links TRBV7-3 to TRBJ1-6; tentative D call: TRBD1 (5 bases). The CDR3 is made up of 17 amino acids. Germline V gives CDR1 SGHTA, CDR2 FQGTGA. V was trimmed by 0 bases and J by 5 bases, leaving 14 bases between them. The CDR3: CASSLTGPGLNNSPLHF. The DNA of the CDR3 is TGTGCCAGCAGCTTAACGGGACCGGGACTGAATAATTCACCCCTCCACTTT. Supplemented by reference TRBV7-3 and TRBJ1-6, the full variable domain reads GAGVSQTPSNKVTEKGKYVELRCDPISGHTALYWYRQSLGQGPEFLIYFQGTGAADDSGLPNDRFFAVRPEGSVSTLKIQRTERGDSAVYLCASSLTGPGLNNSPLHFGNGTRLTVT.

The rearrangement links TRBV4-1 to TRBJ2-5; D not certain. Germline CDR1 and CDR2: MGHRA and YSYEKL. The CDR3 has 14 residues. The germline V and J ends were trimmed by 1 base and 5 bases, with 11 bases remaining between them. This CDR3 reads CASSQVAGLETQYF. CDR3 nucleotides: TGCGCCAGCAGCCAAGTCGCAGGTTTGGAGACCCAGTACTTC.